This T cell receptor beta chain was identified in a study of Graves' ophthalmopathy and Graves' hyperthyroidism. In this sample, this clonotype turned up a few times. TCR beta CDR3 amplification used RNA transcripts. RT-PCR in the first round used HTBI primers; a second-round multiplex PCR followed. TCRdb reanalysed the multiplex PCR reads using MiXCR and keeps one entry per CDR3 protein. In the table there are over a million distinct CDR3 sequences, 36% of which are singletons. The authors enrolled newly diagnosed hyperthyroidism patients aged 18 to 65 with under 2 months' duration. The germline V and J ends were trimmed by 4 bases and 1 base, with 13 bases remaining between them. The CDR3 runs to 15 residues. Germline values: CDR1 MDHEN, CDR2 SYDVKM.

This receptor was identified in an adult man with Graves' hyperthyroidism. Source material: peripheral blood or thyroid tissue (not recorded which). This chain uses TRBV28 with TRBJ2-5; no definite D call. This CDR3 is CASSYPERRQETQYF. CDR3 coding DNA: TGTGCCAGCAGTTACCCGGAGAGGCGCCAAGAGACCCAGTACTTC.